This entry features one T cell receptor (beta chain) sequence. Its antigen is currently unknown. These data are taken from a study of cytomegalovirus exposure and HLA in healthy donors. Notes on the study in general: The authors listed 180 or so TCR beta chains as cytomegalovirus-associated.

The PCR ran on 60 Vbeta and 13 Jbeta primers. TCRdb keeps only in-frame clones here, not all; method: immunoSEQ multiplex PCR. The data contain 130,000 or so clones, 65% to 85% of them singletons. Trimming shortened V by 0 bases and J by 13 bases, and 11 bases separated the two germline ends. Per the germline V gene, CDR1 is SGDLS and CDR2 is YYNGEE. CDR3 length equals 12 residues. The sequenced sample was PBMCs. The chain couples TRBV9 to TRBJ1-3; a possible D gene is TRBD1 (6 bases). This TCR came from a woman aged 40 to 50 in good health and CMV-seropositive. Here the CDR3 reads CASSVEQGQIYF. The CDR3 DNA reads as TGTGCCAGCAGCGTAGAACAGGGCCAGATATATTTT.